The T cell receptor beta chain under discussion was sequenced for a study of blood T cell repertoires in COVID-19 (dated by TCRdb to 2018 to 2020). Describing the broader study: Samples covering the acute and convalescent phases of COVID-19 were provided by collaborators in the United States, Italy and Spain. The material from the prospective study consisted of cDNA or gDNA derived from T cells, B-cell-depleted T cells, or PBMCs. Deeply sampled blood TCRbeta repertoires from subjects exposed to, actively infected with, or recovered from COVID-19 were included in the dataset. The repertoires were released in a freely available public database meant as a resource for research on the immune response to SARS-CoV-2. Samples were obtained from the ongoing ImmuneRACE study (first 160 participants) and from about 1,300 subjects provided by 6 global collaborators. The sample metadata nearly always contained a de-identified subject ID, COVID-19 status, age in years and sex. Where available, HLA class I and class II types were obtained from metadata supplied by the sample provider rather than from assay-based typing. Summary of the overall study and its limitations: How much clinical and demographic metadata was included differed by source and by participant, and the metadata was provided uncurated.

Based on the germline V gene, the CDR1 and CDR2 sequences are SGHTA and FQGTGA. From its cysteine to its phenylalanine, the CDR3 spans 15 amino acids. Here the CDR3 DNA is all that survives: 45 bases in frame from base 1. Germline trimming: 3 bases from V, 3 bases from J; junction bases outside gene matches: 1. Each collaborating institution followed its own protocols to collect whole blood in K2EDTA tubes. For TCRbeta analysis, collaborator samples were shipped as frozen whole blood, as isolated PBMCs, or as DNA extracted from either sample type. A remark on this clone: There is no known antigen for this receptor. Qualities for individual bases were not recorded, and no much larger clone is one base off.

The immunoSEQ Assay, a bias-controlled multiplex PCR, was used to amplify TCRbeta CDR3 regions from genomic DNA. Processing in the source paper ran as follows. Within the assay, amplification of reference gene primers was used to estimate how many nucleated cells each sample contained. To quantify the absolute abundance of each unique TCRbeta CDR3 rearrangement, sequence reads were collapsed and filtered. For each sample, productive Simpson clonality was calculated as the square root of Simpson's diversity index over productive rearrangements. TCRdb re-hosts the immuneACCESS table, in-frame sequences only. Its copies lack some clones; in the studies checked, an unresolved V gene accounts for under half of them, and the cause for the rest is not known. V and J calls and clone size are as listed in that table; D and trimming were resolved from the DNA. In this sample the table shows approximately 140,000 clones, more than 70% of which occur a single time. Of the sample, 10% is held by the ten largest clones.

Rearrangement joined TRBV7-3 to TRBJ2-3, with TRBD2 matching 12 junction bases. The TCR was taken from a man aged 50 to 59 with active or convalescent COVID-19. Sequenced input: peripheral blood. Here the CDR3 is given as CASSLTSGRTDTQYF. The base sequence is TGTGCCAGCAGCTTGACTAGCGGGAGAACAGATACGCAGTATTTT.